Each of the 22 T cell receptor beta chains below was sequenced from the same sample in a study of CD8 T cells in ankylosing spondylitis. Study-wide results and limits: A motif of roughly eight highly homologous TCR beta variants was seen as apparently characteristic of ankylosing spondylitis blood.

These TCRs are of unknown antigen specificity. TCRdb re-called the 5' RACE reads through MiXCR, storing one row per CDR3 protein. The table records roughly 350,000 distinct CDR3 sequences, 6.5% to 10% of them present only once. Input material: blood, either unsorted or a sorted T cell fraction (not recorded which). The receptors here all came from a male donor with ankylosing spondylitis.

This chain joins TRBV5-5 and TRBJ2-5; TRBD2 agrees at 11 bases. CDR3 length: 17 residues. J was trimmed by 0 bases and V by 4 bases; bases with no gene match: 8. In germline, CDR1 is SGHKS, CDR2 YYEKEE (reference sequence). CDR3 sequence: CASSVGTSGRYQETQYF. As DNA, the CDR3 is TGTGCCAGCAGCGTCGGGACTAGCGGACGGTACCAAGAGACCCAGTACTTC.

This clonotype has just a few counts. The chain recombines TRBV20-1 with TRBJ2-2; TRBD2 agrees at 13 bases. The CDR3 is 14 amino acids. With 5 bases clipped from V and 3 bases from J, the junction kept 0 bases outside the gene matches. Germline CDR1 and CDR2: DFQATT and SNEGSKA (reference sequence). This CDR3 reads CSAGLAGDTGELFF. The CDR3 DNA follows: TGCAGTGCTGGACTAGCGGGAGACACCGGGGAGCTGTTTTTT.

CDR3 region: CASSDGGYWQPQHF. The CDR3 nucleotides are TGTGCCAGCAGTGATGGGGGCTATTGGCAGCCCCAGCATTTT. This chain joins TRBV6-1 and TRBJ1-5; maybe TRBD1 (6 bases). This CDR3 is 14 amino acids long. V was pared by 3 bases and J by 7 bases, with 13 bases between. The germline V gene encodes CDR1 MNHNS and CDR2 SASEGT.

In this sample, this clonotype turned up a few times. CDR3 residues: CASSLALGPGPGELFF. DNA for the CDR3: TGTGCCAGCAGTTTAGCGCTAGGACCAGGCCCCGGGGAGCTGTTTTTT. V and J are TRBV12-3 or TRBV12-4 and TRBJ2-2, with D uncertain. The V end lost 0 bases, the J end lost 6 bases, and 14 bases lay between the germline ends. CDR3 length equals 16 residues.

This chain links TRBV18 with TRBJ2-7; TRBD2 matches at 11 bases. With V trimmed by 3 bases and J by 5 bases, 15 bases remained unmatched. The germline V gene encodes CDR1 KGHSH and CDR2 LQKENI. The CDR3 runs to 18 residues. CDR3 amino acids: CASSPDPHIAGGPNEQYF. In DNA, the CDR3 is TGTGCCAGCTCACCGGACCCCCACATAGCGGGAGGGCCCAACGAGCAGTACTTC.

This sequence joins TRBV7-9 and TRBJ2-7, with a possible D match to TRBD2 (5 bases). Looked up from germline, CDR1 is SEHNR and CDR2 is FQNEAQ (reference sequence). V lost 5 bases and J 5 bases, leaving 13 bases between the germline ends. The CDR3 has 13 amino acids. This CDR3 is CASSPVLDHEQYF. For the CDR3, the DNA is TGTGCCAGCAGCCCAGTACTAGACCACGAGCAGTACTTC.

Many counts were recorded for this clonotype. The V call is TRBV3-1, the J call TRBJ2-6, with D hard to call. V was shortened by 2 bases and J by 3 bases, with 11 bases between the two germline ends. Per the germline V gene, CDR1 is LGHDT and CDR2 is YNNKEL (reference sequence). CDR3 length equals 16 residues. CDR3 in amino acids: CASSQSETGGANVLTF. The CDR3 DNA reads TGTGCCAGCAGCCAAAGTGAAACCGGTGGGGCCAACGTCCTGACTTTC. Drawing the rest from reference TRBV3-1 and TRBJ2-6, the complete variable domain is DTAVSQTPKYLVTQMGNDKSIKCEQNLGHDTMYWYKQDSKKFLKIMFSYNNKELIINETVPNRFSPKSPDKAHLNLHINSLELGDSAVYFCASSQSETGGANVLTFGAGSRLTVL.

This rearrangement joins TRBV7-8 to TRBJ2-1; D is uncertain. Trimming shortened V by 1 base and J by 8 bases, and 9 bases separated the two germline ends. Germline V lookup: CDR1 SGHVS, CDR2 FQNEAQ. The CDR3 sequence is 13 residues long. In DNA form, the CDR3 reads TGTGCCAGCAGCTTAGGTCTAGTCTATGAGCAGTTCTTC. Translation: CASSLGLVYEQFF.

This chain connects TRBV5-6 to TRBJ1-1; D unresolved. Germline CDR1 and CDR2: SGHDT and YYEEEE. The CDR3 totals 16 residues. The CDR3 is CDTQVGPDSMNTEAFF. The CDR3 DNA is TGTGACACCCAGGTAGGGCCAGATAGTATGAACACTGAAGCTTTCTTT.

The chain carries TRBV5-1 and TRBJ2-2; the D is unclear. The CDR3 totals 14 residues. The ends were cut back, 2 bases at V and 4 bases at J, with 9 bases in the middle. Germline CDR1 and CDR2: SGHRS and YFSETQ. The CDR3 protein is CASSFYPSTGELFF. DNA of the CDR3: TGCGCCAGCAGCTTTTATCCTAGCACCGGGGAGCTGTTTTTT. Complete variable domain (other parts from reference TRBV5-1 and TRBJ2-2): KAGVTQTPRYLIKTRGQQVTLSCSPISGHRSVSWYQQTPGQGLQFLFEYFSETQRNKGNFPGRFSGRQFSNSRSEMNVSTLELGDSALYLCASSFYPSTGELFFGEGSRLTVL.

This clonotype was seen at least ten times. The V call is TRBV10-3, the J call TRBJ2-7, with TRBD2 matching 7 bases. V lost 10 bases and J lost 2; bases outside the gene matches: 2. This CDR3 has 11 residues. Germline CDR1 is ENHRY and CDR2 is SYGVKD. CDR3 bases: TGTGCCACCGGGACTACCTACGAGCAGTACTTC. Its translation: CATGTTYEQYF.

This clonotype appeared a single time. The rearrangement links TRBV19 to TRBJ2-7; weak D call: TRBD2 (6 bases). Germline V gene data show CDR1 as LNHDA and CDR2 as SQIVND (reference sequence). V lost 6 bases to trimming and J lost 0 bases, with 12 bases between them. The CDR3 consists of 14 residues. CDR3 DNA sequence: TGTGCCAGTAGGAGCCAGACTAGCTCCTACGAGCAGTACTTC. It encodes CASRSQTSSYEQYF.

This clonotype showed up just a few times. The CDR3 DNA reads TGTGCCAGCAGCTCACTGACAGGCTTCCCCGCAGATACGCAGTATTTT. Its translation: CASSSLTGFPADTQYF. The genes are TRBV7-9 and TRBJ2-3, with a weak D call TRBD1 (6 bases). V lost 4 bases and J 4 bases, leaving 18 bases between the germline ends. Germline CDR1 SEHNR, CDR2 FQNEAQ (reference sequence). The CDR3 is made up of 16 amino acids.

The sample holds many counts of this clonotype. The rearrangement uses TRBV29-1 and TRBJ2-7; TRBD2 matches at 11 bases. Germline V gene sequence: CDR1 SQVTM, CDR2 ANQGSEA. The CDR3 sequence is 14 residues long. The V and J ends lost 7 bases and 3 bases, in that order; junction bases with no gene match: 8. CDR3 loop: CSAYSTSGSYEQYF. The CDR3 coding sequence is TGCAGCGCCTACTCAACTAGCGGGAGCTACGAGCAGTACTTC.

V is TRBV25-1 and J is TRBJ2-7; 7 bases align to TRBD2. J lost 4 bases, V lost 1 base, and 4 bases had no gene match. Germline V lookup: CDR1 MGHDK, CDR2 SYGVNS. CDR3 size: 14 residues. In nucleotides, the CDR3 is TGTGCCAGCAGTGAATCGCAGGGAGGGTACGAGCAGTACTTC. It codes for CASSESQGGYEQYF.

The chain combines TRBV5-6 with TRBJ1-5; 9 bases agree with TRBD1. Germline lookup yields CDR1 SGHDT and CDR2 YYEEEE. The CDR3 has 14 residues. The junction had 7 bases not matched to a gene; V was cut back by 5 bases and J by 7 bases. CDR3 sequence: CASSIGTGNQPQHF. CDR3 in DNA: TGTGCCAGCAGTATCGGGACAGGGAACCAGCCCCAGCATTTT. The whole variable domain, filled in from reference TRBV5-6 and TRBJ1-5, reads DAGVTQSPTHLIKTRGQQVTLRCSPKSGHDTVSWYQQALGQGPQFIFQYYEEEERQRGNFPDRFSGHQFPNYSSELNVNALLLGDSALYLCASSIGTGNQPQHFGDGTRLSIL.

This clonotype showed up just a few times. The J gene is TRBJ1-5, the V gene TRBV12-3 or TRBV12-4; 9 positions agree with TRBD1. The CDR3 has 16 amino acids. V gave up 3 bases and J gave up 8 bases; unmatched junction bases: 11. DNA for the CDR3: TGTGCCAGCAGTTTGCTAGGGGGACAGGGCAAGGAGCCCCAGCATTTT. Protein sequence: CASSLLGGQGKEPQHF.

The sample holds many counts of this clonotype. The chain joins TRBV5-1 to TRBJ2-7; tentatively, D is TRBD2 (6 bases). Germline lookup yields CDR1 SGHRS and CDR2 YFSETQ. V shed 2 bases and J shed 2 bases, with 20 bases lying between them. There are 17 residues in the CDR3. CDR3 region: CASSFMESEGFPYEQYF. The DNA of the CDR3 is TGCGCCAGCAGCTTTATGGAGTCGGAGGGATTCCCCTACGAGCAGTACTTC.

The rearrangement joins TRBV6-4 to TRBJ2-7; 10 positions match TRBD1. Trimming at V came to 8 bases and at J to 1 base, leaving 8 bases not matched to a gene. CDR1 and CDR2 (germline): MRHNA, SNTAGT. This CDR3 region has 15 residues. CDR3 sequence reads: CASPTLDRGSYEQYF. The CDR3 DNA reads TGTGCCAGCCCAACCCTGGACAGGGGGTCCTACGAGCAGTACTTC.

This clonotype was observed many times. CDR3 in DNA: TGCGCCAGCAGCTCCACTTGGCGGGAACTGATCGGTTCTTCGGAGCAGTACTTC. Protein: CASSSTWRELIGSSEQYF. V and J are TRBV5-1 and TRBJ2-7, with D tentatively TRBD2 (6 bases). Per germline, CDR1 SGHRS and CDR2 YFSETQ. The V gene lost 3 bases and the J gene lost 7 bases, with 29 bases spanning the gap. CDR3 size: 18 residues.

Only a few counts were recorded for this clonotype. As DNA, the CDR3 is TGTGCCAGCAGCTTAGAGGCTAGCGGGAGAAATGAGCAGTTCTTC. Its translation is CASSLEASGRNEQFF. The J gene is TRBJ2-1, the V gene TRBV7-2; 10 nucleotides agree with TRBD2. V was pared by 1 base and J by 7 bases, with 4 bases of the junction left unmatched. Germline V gene data show CDR1 as SGHTA and CDR2 as FQGNSA. CDR3 length: 15 amino acids.

This clonotype was observed at least ten times. V usage is TRBV29-1 and J usage is TRBJ2-7; 7 bases are a match to TRBD1. The V gene's germline CDR1 is SQVTM and CDR2 ANQGSEA. J was trimmed by 3 bases and V by 7 bases; bases with no gene match: 9. The CDR3 spans 13 residues. The CDR3 sequence is CSALRGTNYEQYF. CDR3 nucleotide sequence: TGCAGCGCCCTCAGGGGGACGAACTACGAGCAGTACTTC.